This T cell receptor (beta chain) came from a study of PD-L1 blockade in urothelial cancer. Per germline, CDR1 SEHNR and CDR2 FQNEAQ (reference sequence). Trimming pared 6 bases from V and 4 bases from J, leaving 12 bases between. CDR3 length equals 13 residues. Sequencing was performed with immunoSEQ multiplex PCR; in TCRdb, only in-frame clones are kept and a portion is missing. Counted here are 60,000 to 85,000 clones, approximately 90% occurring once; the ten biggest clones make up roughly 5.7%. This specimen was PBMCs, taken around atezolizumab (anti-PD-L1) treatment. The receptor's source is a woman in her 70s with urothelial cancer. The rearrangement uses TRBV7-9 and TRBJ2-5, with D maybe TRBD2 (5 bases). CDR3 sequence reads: CASSGRGGETQYF. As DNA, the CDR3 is TGTGCCAGCAGTGGACGGGGTGGAGAGACCCAGTACTTC.